The clone carrying this T cell receptor (beta chain) was observed a handful of times. The sample is drawn from a study of T cell repertoires in cytomegalovirus infection. Using its own MiXCR run on the reads, TCRdb lists one record per CDR3 protein. The table records about 260,000 distinct CDR3 sequences, 12% to 15% of them present only once. CDR3 size: 15 residues. Germline CDR1 is DFQATT and CDR2 is SNEGSKA (reference sequence). Unmatched junction bases numbered 9, after V lost 2 bases and J lost 7 bases. The specimen sequenced was PBMCs. The chain carries TRBV20-1 and TRBJ2-2; TRBD2 matches at 8 bases. The source of this sequence is a human donor in good health (CMV status not recorded). Some clones in this sample may be carry-over from other donors' samples. DNA of the CDR3: TGCAGTGCTAGACCGGGGGGGAGTGGGGTCGGGGAGCTGTTTTTT. Translated, it gives CSARPGGSGVGELFF.